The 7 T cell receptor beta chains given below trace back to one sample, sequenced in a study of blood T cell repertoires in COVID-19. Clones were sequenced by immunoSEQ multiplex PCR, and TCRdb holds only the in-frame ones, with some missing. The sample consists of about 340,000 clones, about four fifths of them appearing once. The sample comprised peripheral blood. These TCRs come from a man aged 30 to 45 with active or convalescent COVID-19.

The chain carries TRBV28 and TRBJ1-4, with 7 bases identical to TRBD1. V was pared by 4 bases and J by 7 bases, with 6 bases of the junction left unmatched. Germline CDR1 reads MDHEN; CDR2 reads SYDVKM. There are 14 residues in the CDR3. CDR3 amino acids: CASSSRQGGEKLFF. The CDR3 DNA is TGTGCCAGCAGTTCCCGACAGGGTGGTGAAAAACTGTTTTTT.

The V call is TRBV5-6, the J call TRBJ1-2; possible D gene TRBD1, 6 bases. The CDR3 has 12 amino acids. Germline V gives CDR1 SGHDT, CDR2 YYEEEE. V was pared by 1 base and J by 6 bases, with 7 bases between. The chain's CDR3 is CASSLNRDGYTF. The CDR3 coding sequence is TGTGCCAGCAGCTTGAACAGGGATGGCTACACCTTC.

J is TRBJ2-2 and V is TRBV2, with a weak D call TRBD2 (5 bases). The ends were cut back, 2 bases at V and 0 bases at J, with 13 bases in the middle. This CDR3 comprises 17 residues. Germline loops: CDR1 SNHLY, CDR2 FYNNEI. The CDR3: CASSERGELSNTGELFF. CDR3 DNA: TGTGCCAGCAGTGAACGGGGAGAGCTATCGAACACCGGGGAGCTGTTTTTT.

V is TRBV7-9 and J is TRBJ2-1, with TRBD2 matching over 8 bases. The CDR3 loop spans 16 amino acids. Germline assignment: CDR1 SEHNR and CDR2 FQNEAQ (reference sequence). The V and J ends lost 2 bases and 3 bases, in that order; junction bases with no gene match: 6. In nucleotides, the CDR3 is TGTGCCAGCAGCTTATCTACTAGCGGAGTCTACAATGAGCAGTTCTTC. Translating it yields CASSLSTSGVYNEQFF.

This CDR3 is CAVASGYGWAGVPSGANVLTF. The CDR3, as DNA: TGTGCCGTAGCCAGCGGCTATGGGTGGGCAGGGGTCCCCTCTGGGGCCAACGTCCTGACTTTC. The chain has TRBV24-1 and TRBJ2-6; D is possibly TRBD1 (6 bases). Trimming took off 12 bases at V and 0 bases at J, with 32 bases between the two ends. CDR1 KGHDR and CDR2 SFDVKD come from the germline V gene. The CDR3 length is 21 residues.

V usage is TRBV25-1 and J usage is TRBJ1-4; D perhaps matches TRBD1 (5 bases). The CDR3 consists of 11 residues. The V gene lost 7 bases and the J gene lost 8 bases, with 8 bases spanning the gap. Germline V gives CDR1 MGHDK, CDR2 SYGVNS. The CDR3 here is CASTGGEKLFF. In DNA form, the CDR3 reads TGTGCCAGCACCGGGGGGGAAAAACTGTTTTTT.

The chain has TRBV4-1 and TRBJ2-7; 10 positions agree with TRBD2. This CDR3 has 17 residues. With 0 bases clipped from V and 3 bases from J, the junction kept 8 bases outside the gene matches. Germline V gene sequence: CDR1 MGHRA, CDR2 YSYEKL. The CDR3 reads CASSQDTSGVFVYEQYF. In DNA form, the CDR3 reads TGCGCCAGCAGCCAAGATACTAGCGGGGTGTTCGTCTACGAGCAGTACTTC.